The sequence of this TCR beta chain was determined in a study of Graves' ophthalmopathy and Graves' hyperthyroidism. Overall study: There was a collection of peripheral blood at initial diagnosis, before any treatment. Study-level results: The authors also found most expanded thyroid clonotypes above 0.001 frequency in blood.

Many counts were recorded for this clonotype. Antigen unknown. Those donors who had ophthalmopathy presented with moderate-to-severe activity, a CAS of ≥3, a NOSPECS of ≥4 and a duration under 3 months. TCR beta CDR3 amplification used RNA transcripts. First-round RT-PCR with HTBI primers preceded a second-round multiplex PCR. TCRdb reprocessed the multiplex PCR reads with MiXCR, giving one entry per CDR3 protein. The sample carries around 470,000 distinct CDR3 sequences, approximately 15% recorded once. Sequencing was carried out using blood. This TCR derives from a woman in her thirties with Graves' ophthalmopathy.

This chain's CDR3 is CASSLEPGNQPQHF. The CDR3 DNA is TGTGCCAGCAGCTTAGAACCAGGCAATCAGCCCCAGCATTTT. V gene TRBV11-2 combines with J gene TRBJ1-5; D is ambiguous. This CDR3 has 14 residues. CDR1 is SGHAT, CDR2 FQNNGV, per germline. V dropped 0 bases and J dropped 2 bases, with 5 bases sitting between them.